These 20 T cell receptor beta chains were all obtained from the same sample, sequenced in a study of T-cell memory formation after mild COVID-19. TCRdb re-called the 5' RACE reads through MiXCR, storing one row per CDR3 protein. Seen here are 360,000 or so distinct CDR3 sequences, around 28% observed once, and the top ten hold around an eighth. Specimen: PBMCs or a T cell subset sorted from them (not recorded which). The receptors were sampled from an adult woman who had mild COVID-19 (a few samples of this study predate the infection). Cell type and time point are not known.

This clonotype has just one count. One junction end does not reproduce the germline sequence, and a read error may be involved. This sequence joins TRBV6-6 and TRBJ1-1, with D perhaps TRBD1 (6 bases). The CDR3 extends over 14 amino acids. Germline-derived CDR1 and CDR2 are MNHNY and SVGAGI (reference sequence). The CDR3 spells CASSYVGGRTEALF. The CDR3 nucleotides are TGTGCCAGCAGTTACGTGGGGGGGCGAACTGAAGCTTTATTT.

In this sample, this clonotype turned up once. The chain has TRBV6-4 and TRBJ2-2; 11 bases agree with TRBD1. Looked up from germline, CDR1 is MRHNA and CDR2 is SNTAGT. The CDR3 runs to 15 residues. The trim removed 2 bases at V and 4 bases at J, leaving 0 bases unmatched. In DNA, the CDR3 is TGTGCCAGCAGTGACGGGACAGGGGGCACCGGGGAGCTGTTTTTT. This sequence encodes CASSDGTGGTGELFF.

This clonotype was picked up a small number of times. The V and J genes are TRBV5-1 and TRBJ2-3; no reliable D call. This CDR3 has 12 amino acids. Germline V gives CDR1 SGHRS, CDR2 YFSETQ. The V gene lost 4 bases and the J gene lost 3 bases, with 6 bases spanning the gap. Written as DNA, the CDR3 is TGCGCCAGCAGCAAGGAAACAGATACGCAGTATTTT. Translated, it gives CASSKETDTQYF.

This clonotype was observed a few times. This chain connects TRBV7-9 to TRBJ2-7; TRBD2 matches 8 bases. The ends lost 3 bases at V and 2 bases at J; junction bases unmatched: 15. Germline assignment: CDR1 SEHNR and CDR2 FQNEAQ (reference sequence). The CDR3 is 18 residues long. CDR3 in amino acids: CASSFRGGRTRNPYEQYF. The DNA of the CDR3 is TGTGCCAGCAGCTTCCGGGGGGGCAGGACACGAAATCCCTACGAGCAGTACTTC.

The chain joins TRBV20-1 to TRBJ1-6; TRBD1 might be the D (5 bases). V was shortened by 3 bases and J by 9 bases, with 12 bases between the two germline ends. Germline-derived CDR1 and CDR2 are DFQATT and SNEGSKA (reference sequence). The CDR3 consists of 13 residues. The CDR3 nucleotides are TGCAGTGCTAGGGGGGGGAGTTTTTCACCCCTCCACTTT. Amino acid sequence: CSARGGSFSPLHF.

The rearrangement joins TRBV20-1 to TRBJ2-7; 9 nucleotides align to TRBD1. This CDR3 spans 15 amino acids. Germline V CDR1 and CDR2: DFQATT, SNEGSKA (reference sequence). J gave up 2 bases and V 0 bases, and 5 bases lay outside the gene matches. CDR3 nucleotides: TGCAGTGCTAGAGACCCGGACAGGGGACCCTACGAGCAGTACTTC. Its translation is CSARDPDRGPYEQYF.

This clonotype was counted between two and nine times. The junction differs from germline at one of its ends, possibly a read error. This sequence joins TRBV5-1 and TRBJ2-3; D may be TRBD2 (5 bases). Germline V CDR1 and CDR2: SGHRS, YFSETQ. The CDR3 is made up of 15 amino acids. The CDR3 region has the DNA TGTGCCAGCATCGTTACGACGAGCGGATCAGATACGCAGTATTTT. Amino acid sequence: CASIVTTSGSDTQYF.

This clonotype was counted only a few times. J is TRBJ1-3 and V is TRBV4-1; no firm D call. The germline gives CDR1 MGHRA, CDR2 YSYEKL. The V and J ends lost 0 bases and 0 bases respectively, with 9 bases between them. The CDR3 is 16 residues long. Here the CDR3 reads CASSQEPGSSGNTIYF. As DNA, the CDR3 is TGCGCCAGCAGCCAAGAGCCCGGGAGCTCTGGAAACACCATATATTTT.

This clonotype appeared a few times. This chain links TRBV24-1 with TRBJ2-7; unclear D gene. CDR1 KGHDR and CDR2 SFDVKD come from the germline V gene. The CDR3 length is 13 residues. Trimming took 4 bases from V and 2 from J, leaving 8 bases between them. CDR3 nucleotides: TGTGCCACCAGTGACGGCAGTCCCTACGAGCAGTACTTC. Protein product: CATSDGSPYEQYF.

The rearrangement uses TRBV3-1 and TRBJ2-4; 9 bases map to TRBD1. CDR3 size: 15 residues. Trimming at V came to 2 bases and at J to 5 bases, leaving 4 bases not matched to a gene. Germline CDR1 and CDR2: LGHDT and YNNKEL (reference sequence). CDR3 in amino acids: CASSQWGTGQNIQYF. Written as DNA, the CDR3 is TGTGCCAGCAGCCAATGGGGGACAGGGCAAAACATTCAGTACTTC. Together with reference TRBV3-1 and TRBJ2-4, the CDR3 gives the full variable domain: DTAVSQTPKYLVTQMGNDKSIKCEQNLGHDTMYWYKQDSKKFLKIMFSYNNKELIINETVPNRFSPKSPDKAHLNLHINSLELGDSAVYFCASSQWGTGQNIQYFGAGTRLSVL.

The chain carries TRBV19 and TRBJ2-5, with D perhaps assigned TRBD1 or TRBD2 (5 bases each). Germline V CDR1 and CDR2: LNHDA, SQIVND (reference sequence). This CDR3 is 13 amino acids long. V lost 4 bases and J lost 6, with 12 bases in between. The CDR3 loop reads CASSRGALQTQYF. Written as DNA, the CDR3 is TGTGCCAGTAGTAGAGGGGCGTTACAGACCCAGTACTTC.

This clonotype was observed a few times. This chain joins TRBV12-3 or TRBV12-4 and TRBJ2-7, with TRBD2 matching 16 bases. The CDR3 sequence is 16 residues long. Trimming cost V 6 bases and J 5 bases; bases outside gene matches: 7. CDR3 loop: CASSTGLAGGPHEQYF. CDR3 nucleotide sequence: TGTGCCAGCAGCACGGGACTAGCGGGAGGGCCCCACGAGCAGTACTTC.

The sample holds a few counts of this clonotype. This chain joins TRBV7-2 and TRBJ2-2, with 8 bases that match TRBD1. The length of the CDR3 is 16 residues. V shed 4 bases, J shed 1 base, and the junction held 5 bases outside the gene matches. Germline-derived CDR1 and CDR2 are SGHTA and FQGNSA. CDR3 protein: CASSSPGTGNTGELFF. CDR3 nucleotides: TGTGCCAGCAGCTCCCCCGGGACAGGGAACACCGGGGAGCTGTTTTTT.

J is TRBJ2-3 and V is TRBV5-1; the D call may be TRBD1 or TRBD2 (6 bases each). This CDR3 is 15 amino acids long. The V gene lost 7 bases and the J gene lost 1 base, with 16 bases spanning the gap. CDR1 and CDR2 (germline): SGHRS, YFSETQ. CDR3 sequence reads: CASLTEGGRTDTQYF. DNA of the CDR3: TGCGCCAGCCTCACGGAGGGGGGTCGCACAGATACGCAGTATTTT.

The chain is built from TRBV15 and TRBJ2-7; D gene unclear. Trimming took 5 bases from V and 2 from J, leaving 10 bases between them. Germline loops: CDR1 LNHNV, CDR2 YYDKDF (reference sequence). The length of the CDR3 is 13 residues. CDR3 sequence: CATSGEIPYEQYF. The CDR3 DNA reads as TGTGCCACCAGCGGGGAAATCCCCTACGAGCAGTACTTC.

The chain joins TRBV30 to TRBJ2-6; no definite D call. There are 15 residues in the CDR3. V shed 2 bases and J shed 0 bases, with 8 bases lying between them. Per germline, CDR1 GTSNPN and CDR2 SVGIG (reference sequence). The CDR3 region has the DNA TGTGCCTGGAGTTTGGTCGCCTCTGGGGCCAACGTCCTGACTTTC. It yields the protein CAWSLVASGANVLTF.

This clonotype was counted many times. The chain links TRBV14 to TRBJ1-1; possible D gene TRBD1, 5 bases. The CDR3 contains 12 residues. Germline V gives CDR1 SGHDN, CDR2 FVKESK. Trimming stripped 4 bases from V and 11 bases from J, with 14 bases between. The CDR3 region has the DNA TGTGCCAGCAGCCCATTGGGGCGGGCGGCTTTCTTT. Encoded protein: CASSPLGRAAFF. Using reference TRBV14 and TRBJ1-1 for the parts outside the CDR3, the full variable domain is EAGVTQFPSHSVIEKGQTVTLRCDPISGHDNLYWYRRVMGKEIKFLLHFVKESKQDESGMPNNRFLAERTGGTYSTLKVQPAELEDSGVYFCASSPLGRAAFFGQGTRLTVV.

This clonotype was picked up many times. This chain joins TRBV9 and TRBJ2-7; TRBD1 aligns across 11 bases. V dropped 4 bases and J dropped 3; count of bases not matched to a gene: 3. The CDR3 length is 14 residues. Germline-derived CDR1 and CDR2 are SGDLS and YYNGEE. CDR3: CASSFGTGGYEQYF. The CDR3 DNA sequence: TGTGCCAGCAGCTTCGGGACAGGGGGCTACGAGCAGTACTTC.

The CDR3 nucleotides are TGCAGCGTTGGGCCTACAGGGGCCTCCTACGAGCAGTACTTC. Protein sequence: CSVGPTGASYEQYF. The genes are TRBV29-1 and TRBJ2-7; TRBD1 aligns across 7 bases. The J segment lost 0 bases and the V segment lost 4 bases, leaving 6 bases of the junction unmatched. Germline V gene lookup returns CDR1 SQVTM and CDR2 ANQGSEA. There are 14 residues in the CDR3.

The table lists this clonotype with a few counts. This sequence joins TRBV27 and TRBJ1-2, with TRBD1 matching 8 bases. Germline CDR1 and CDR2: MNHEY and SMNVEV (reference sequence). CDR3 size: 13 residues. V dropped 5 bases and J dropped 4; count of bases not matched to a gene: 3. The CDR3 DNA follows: TGTGCCAGCAGTCCGACAGGGGCCTATGGCTACACCTTC. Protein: CASSPTGAYGYTF.